This T cell receptor beta chain emerged from a study of technical replicates of blood from a few donors. Libraries were prepared by immunoSEQ multiplex PCR; TCRdb keeps only in-frame clonotypes and omits some of them. The sample records roughly 62,000 clones, roughly 91% being singletons. The CDR3 contains 17 residues. The V end lost 1 base, the J end lost 6 bases, and 18 bases lay between the germline ends. Per germline, CDR1 LGHNA and CDR2 YNFKEQ. The specimen was PBMCs. The chain is built from TRBV4-2 and TRBJ2-2; tentative D call: TRBD1 (6 bases). This clonotype originated in a human donor in good health. Some clones in this sample may be carry-over from other donors' samples. CDR3 DNA: TGTGCCAGCAGCCAAGTATCTGGGGGCGAGATCGCCGGGGAGCTGTTTTTT. Its translation: CASSQVSGGEIAGELFF.